The next 31 T cell receptor beta chains were all read from a single sample in a study of T cells after yellow fever vaccination. TCRdb used MiXCR to reprocess the 5' RACE reads, holding one entry per CDR3 protein. This sample carries about 340,000 distinct CDR3 sequences, under 15% of them seen once, and the ten largest clones take 2.5% to 3.5%. The sample was CD4+ T cells sorted from PBMCs, taken 15 days after the yellow fever booster vaccination. Every receptor here comes from a man younger than 35 who received the YFV17D yellow fever vaccine.

This clonotype was counted a few times. The V call is TRBV19, the J call TRBJ1-2, with D perhaps TRBD1 (5 bases). The CDR3 covers 14 residues. The germline V and J ends were trimmed by 10 bases and 8 bases, with 23 bases remaining between them. Germline V gives CDR1 LNHDA, CDR2 SQIVND (reference sequence). CDR3 sequence reads: CATNDLRDLKGYTF. CDR3 bases: TGTGCCACCAATGACCTCCGGGACCTGAAGGGCTACACCTTC.

A few counts support this clonotype. CDR3 nucleotide sequence: TGTGCCAGCAGCCAGGGTAACTCCTACGAGCAGTACGTC. Amino acids: CASSQGNSYEQYV. This chain uses TRBV6-5 with TRBJ2-7, with D possibly matching TRBD1 (5 bases). This CDR3 is 13 amino acids long. The V gene's germline CDR1 is MNHEY and CDR2 SVGAGI. Trimming removed 6 bases at V and 0 bases at J, with 9 bases between.

The sample holds a few counts of this clonotype. This chain connects TRBV30 to TRBJ2-1; unclear D gene. The V gene's germline CDR1 is GTSNPN and CDR2 SVGIG (reference sequence). V was pared by 3 bases and J by 2 bases, with 20 bases between. The length of the CDR3 is 17 residues. CDR3 amino acids: CAWRQQLGFGAYNEQFF. The CDR3 nucleotides read TGTGCCTGGAGGCAACAACTGGGGTTCGGTGCCTACAATGAGCAGTTCTTC.

This clonotype was seen only a few times. The rearrangement uses TRBV9 and TRBJ2-7; D uncertain. Trimming removed 3 bases at V and 0 bases at J, with 10 bases between. CDR1 and CDR2 from the germline V gene are SGDLS and YYNGEE. The CDR3 spans 14 residues. The CDR3 DNA reads as TGTGCCAGCAGCGCGGACGGCAACTCCTACGAGCAGTACTTC. Amino acids: CASSADGNSYEQYF.

V gene TRBV11-2 combines with J gene TRBJ2-7, with TRBD1 matching over 9 bases. The CDR3 extends over 18 amino acids. Trimming took 2 bases from V and 1 from J; bases not matched to a gene: 12. Germline CDR1 SGHAT, CDR2 FQNNGV. For the CDR3, the DNA is TGTGCCAGCAGCTTATTAGGGACAGGGCCCTCCCCTTCCTACGAGCAGTACTTC. This codes for CASSLLGTGPSPSYEQYF.

CDR3 sequence (DNA): TGCAGTGCTAGAGATTCCGGGACAGGTACCTACGAGCAGTACGTC. As protein: CSARDSGTGTYEQYV. This chain links TRBV20-1 with TRBJ2-7; 8 positions agree with TRBD1. The V segment lost 0 bases and the J segment 2 bases; nucleotides outside the gene matches: 6. Germline lookup yields CDR1 DFQATT and CDR2 SNEGSKA (reference sequence). CDR3 size: 15 residues.

This clonotype was counted ten times or more. This chain links TRBV5-6 with TRBJ1-1, with D maybe TRBD1 (5 bases). This CDR3 has 12 residues. CDR1 is SGHDT and CDR2 is YYEEEE in the germline V gene. The V end was cut by 3 bases, the J end by 5 bases, with 8 bases between. The CDR3 sequence is CASSWGWTEAFF. CDR3 in DNA: TGTGCCAGCAGCTGGGGGTGGACTGAAGCTTTCTTT. The full variable domain, rest sourced from reference TRBV5-6 and TRBJ1-1, is DAGVTQSPTHLIKTRGQQVTLRCSPKSGHDTVSWYQQALGQGPQFIFQYYEEEERQRGNFPDRFSGHQFPNYSSELNVNALLLGDSALYLCASSWGWTEAFFGQGTRLTVV.

The chain links TRBV6-5 to TRBJ2-7, with 12 positions matching TRBD1. CDR3 length: 18 amino acids. V was pared by 0 bases and J by 8 bases, with 14 bases of the junction left unmatched. CDR1 is MNHEY and CDR2 is SVGAGI in the germline V gene. The CDR3 DNA reads as TGTGCCAGCAGTTACTCGGGACAGGGGGCCACAACCACTAGGAAGCAGTACTTC. Encoded protein: CASSYSGQGATTTRKQYF.

The chain uses TRBV20-1 and TRBJ2-5, with D unresolved. Germline V lookup: CDR1 DFQATT, CDR2 SNEGSKA (reference sequence). The CDR3 spans 12 residues. In DNA form, the CDR3 reads TGCGCAGTCCGACCGGCCCGAGAGACCCAGTACTTC. Protein: CAVRPARETQYF.

In its sample, this clonotype was seen many times. This chain uses TRBV5-5 with TRBJ1-4; D is unresolved. The ends were cut back, 2 bases at V and 4 bases at J, with 12 bases in the middle. The CDR3 consists of 15 residues. Germline CDR1 and CDR2: SGHKS and YYEKEE (reference sequence). The CDR3 DNA reads as TGTGCCAGCAGCTTAAACGGGATGATTAATGAAAAACTGTTTTTT. Its translation: CASSLNGMINEKLFF.

The gene calls are TRBV7-9 and TRBJ2-3, with D hard to call. The CDR3 spans 15 residues. The germline CDR1 and CDR2 sequences are SEHNR and FQNEAQ (reference sequence). V was shortened by 0 bases and J by 2 bases, with 9 bases between the two germline ends. The CDR3 nucleotides are TGTGCCAGCAGCTTAGCCCCCGTAATCACAGATACGCAGTATTTT. Its protein is CASSLAPVITDTQYF. Looking up the rest from reference TRBV7-9 and TRBJ2-3 gives the full variable domain: DTGVSQNPRHKITKRGQNVTFRCDPISEHNRLYWYRQTLGQGPEFLTYFQNEAQLEKSRLLSDRFSAERPKGSFSTLEIQRTEQGDSAMYLCASSLAPVITDTQYFGPGTRLTVL.

The chain recombines TRBV7-8 with TRBJ2-2; 8 bases fit TRBD2. The CDR3 loop spans 17 amino acids. V lost 5 bases and J lost 7; bases outside the gene matches: 15. Germline assignment: CDR1 SGHVS and CDR2 FQNEAQ. CDR3 sequence (DNA): TGTGCCAGCAGCCTCTTGGGCACGGGGGGGCCCAGCGGGGAGCTGTTTTTT. Its protein is CASSLLGTGGPSGELFF.

This chain joins TRBV12-3 or TRBV12-4 and TRBJ1-3, with TRBD1 as a possible D gene (5 bases). V shed 4 bases and J shed 0 bases, with 13 bases lying between them. The CDR3 runs 16 residues. The CDR3 region is CASSSQTRGSGNTIYF. The CDR3 DNA follows: TGTGCCAGCAGTTCACAGACAAGGGGCTCTGGAAACACCATATATTTT.

This clonotype was seen repeatedly, ten times or more. The chain is built from TRBV24-1 and TRBJ2-2; D gene unclear. Germline V lookup: CDR1 KGHDR, CDR2 SFDVKD. The CDR3 is 17 amino acids. V lost 0 bases to trimming and J lost 6 bases, with 16 bases between them. As DNA, the CDR3 is TGTGCCACCAGTGATTTGCAAGGTCGGCCTGAAGCCGGGGAGCTGTTTTTT. It translates to CATSDLQGRPEAGELFF.

There are a few counts of this clonotype. The chain couples TRBV20-1 to TRBJ1-2, with 8 bases identical to TRBD1. CDR3 size: 16 residues. The V and J ends lost 0 bases and 3 bases, in that order; junction bases with no gene match: 9. Germline lookup yields CDR1 DFQATT and CDR2 SNEGSKA (reference sequence). The CDR3 loop is CSARDQQGARDYGYTF. CDR3 coding DNA: TGCAGTGCTAGAGATCAGCAGGGGGCACGAGACTATGGCTACACCTTC.

V usage is TRBV6-5 and J usage is TRBJ2-2, with D possibly TRBD2 on 5 matching bases. Between the trimmed V and J ends, which lost 0 bases and 6 bases, there was a span of 8 bases. The germline gives CDR1 MNHEY, CDR2 SVGAGI. CDR3 length: 14 amino acids. The CDR3 loop reads CASSYSRGPGELFF. The DNA of the CDR3 is TGTGCCAGCAGTTACTCGAGAGGGCCCGGGGAGCTGTTTTTT.

V usage is TRBV27 and J usage is TRBJ2-1, with D possibly being TRBD1 or TRBD2 (5 bases each). The CDR3 is 14 amino acids. CDR1 MNHEY and CDR2 SMNVEV come from the germline V gene (reference sequence). The ends were cut back, 1 base at V and 8 bases at J, with 12 bases in the middle. CDR3 sequence: CASSLLDSGHEQFF. The DNA of the CDR3 is TGTGCCAGCAGTTTATTGGACTCGGGACATGAGCAGTTCTTC.

The J gene is TRBJ2-7, the V gene TRBV4-2, with 8 nucleotides matching TRBD2. The germline gives CDR1 LGHNA, CDR2 YNFKEQ. The V gene end was trimmed by 3 bases and the J gene end by 2 bases; junction bases not matched to a gene: 9. This CDR3 is 16 amino acids long. The DNA of the CDR3 is TGTGCCAGCAGCCACGGAGGGAGCGGGGGTGCCTACGAGCAGTACTTC. It translates to CASSHGGSGGAYEQYF.

This clonotype was observed a few times. The CDR3 reads CASSGGRFGNIQYF. The CDR3 DNA reads TGTGCCAGCAGTGGGGGACGATTTGGAAACATTCAGTACTTC. The chain links TRBV6-1 to TRBJ2-4; D may match TRBD1 or TRBD2 (5 bases each). CDR3 length: 14 amino acids. Germline V CDR1 and CDR2: MNHNS, SASEGT. V gave up 4 bases and J gave up 6 bases, with 13 bases separating them.

The chain joins TRBV6-2 or TRBV6-3 to TRBJ2-5, with no clear D. There are 13 residues in the CDR3. Germline V gene sequence: CDR1 MNHEY, CDR2 SVGEGT. V gave up 2 bases and J gave up 5 bases, with 9 bases separating them. The CDR3: CASSYVNLETQYF. The CDR3 DNA is TGTGCCAGCAGTTACGTGAATTTGGAGACCCAGTACTTC.

This clonotype has a handful of counts. The chain is built from TRBV5-1 and TRBJ2-2, with D perhaps matching TRBD1 (6 bases). Per the germline V gene, CDR1 is SGHRS and CDR2 is YFSETQ. Trimming removed 2 bases at V and 7 bases at J, with 18 bases between. The CDR3 loop spans 16 amino acids. The CDR3 sequence is CASSFQGFGLSGELFF. Written as DNA, the CDR3 is TGCGCCAGCAGCTTCCAGGGGTTTGGATTGAGCGGGGAGCTGTTTTTT.

This clonotype was seen more than once but under ten times. This rearrangement joins TRBV5-1 to TRBJ2-2; D is uncertain. The CDR3 consists of 14 residues. CDR1 SGHRS and CDR2 YFSETQ come from the germline V gene. Trimming pared 2 bases from V and 5 bases from J, leaving 10 bases between. DNA for the CDR3: TGCGCCAGCAGCTTAAACATCAGGACCGGGGAGCTGTTTTTT. It encodes CASSLNIRTGELFF. Complete variable domain (other parts from reference TRBV5-1 and TRBJ2-2): KAGVTQTPRYLIKTRGQQVTLSCSPISGHRSVSWYQQTPGQGLQFLFEYFSETQRNKGNFPGRFSGRQFSNSRSEMNVSTLELGDSALYLCASSLNIRTGELFFGEGSRLTVL.

The chain employs TRBV6-5 and TRBJ1-2, with D maybe TRBD1 (5 bases). The CDR3 totals 13 residues. The germline V gene encodes CDR1 MNHEY and CDR2 SVGAGI. Trimming took off 6 bases at V and 4 bases at J, with 12 bases between the two ends. CDR3 nucleotides: TGTGCCAGCAGCTTCATCCAGGGCTATGGCTACACCTTC. This sequence encodes CASSFIQGYGYTF.

The chain recombines TRBV9 with TRBJ1-6; 8 bases line up with TRBD1. This CDR3 is built from 14 residues. Per germline, CDR1 SGDLS and CDR2 YYNGEE. J lost 7 bases, V lost 3 bases, and 3 bases had no gene match. This CDR3 reads CASSDTGGNSPLHF. CDR3 in DNA: TGTGCCAGCAGCGATACAGGGGGAAATTCACCCCTCCACTTT.

This clonotype was picked up a small number of times. The chain is built from TRBV7-2 and TRBJ1-6, with a possible D match to TRBD1 (5 bases). This CDR3 region has 16 residues. The V gene's germline CDR1 is SGHTA and CDR2 FQGNSA. V lost 6 bases and J 7 bases, leaving 19 bases between the germline ends. CDR3 protein: CASRFSPGGGNSPLHF. The CDR3 DNA reads as TGTGCCAGCAGATTTTCACCGGGGGGAGGGAATTCACCCCTCCACTTT.

The chain has TRBV7-8 and TRBJ1-4, with TRBD1 matching over 8 bases. Germline CDR1 SGHVS, CDR2 FQNEAQ. The length of the CDR3 is 15 residues. The V segment lost 5 bases and the J segment 10 bases; nucleotides outside the gene matches: 12. The CDR3 DNA sequence: TGTGCCAGCAGCCCAATACACGGACAGGGCCTAAAACTGTTTTTT. It yields the protein CASSPIHGQGLKLFF.

The CDR3 nucleotides read TGTGCCAGCAGCTTAGACGGGGGAGTGACAGATACGCAGTATTTT. It translates to CASSLDGGVTDTQYF. The chain recombines TRBV7-9 with TRBJ2-3, with D possibly being TRBD2 (6 bases). Germline assignment: CDR1 SEHNR and CDR2 FQNEAQ (reference sequence). The CDR3 is 15 residues long. V was pared by 1 base and J by 3 bases, with 11 bases between.

V gene TRBV29-1 combines with J gene TRBJ2-2, with D possibly being TRBD1 (5 bases). Trimming stripped 7 bases from V and 1 base from J, with 10 bases between. In germline, CDR1 is SQVTM, CDR2 ANQGSEA. The CDR3 consists of 13 residues. CDR3 sequence: CSAGHVNTGELFF. CDR3 nucleotide sequence: TGCAGCGCTGGACACGTGAACACCGGGGAGCTGTTTTTT.

This clonotype occurred a few times. The chain uses TRBV7-3 and TRBJ1-6; TRBD1 might be the D (6 bases). In germline, CDR1 is SGHTA, CDR2 FQGTGA. The CDR3 runs 14 residues. V shed 3 bases and J shed 7 bases, with 10 bases lying between them. The CDR3: CASSLAGANSPLHF. CDR3 DNA sequence: TGTGCCAGCAGCTTGGCAGGGGCCAATTCACCCCTCCACTTT.

This clonotype was seen a handful of times. V and J are TRBV7-7 and TRBJ2-5; D is unclear. The V end lost 2 bases, the J end lost 1 base, and 11 bases lay between the germline ends. The V gene's germline CDR1 is SSHAT and CDR2 FNYEAQ (reference sequence). CDR3 length equals 15 residues. The CDR3 loop reads CASSLRGSFQETQYF. The CDR3 bases are TGTGCCAGCAGCTTAAGAGGCAGCTTCCAAGAGACCCAGTACTTC.

Ten or more counts support this clonotype. The V and J genes are TRBV7-2 and TRBJ2-3; D uncertain. The V end lost 2 bases, the J end lost 8 bases, and 17 bases lay between the germline ends. Looked up from germline, CDR1 is SGHTA and CDR2 is FQGNSA. CDR3 length: 15 amino acids. CDR3 in amino acids: CASSLLAGTDGTQYF. The CDR3 DNA sequence: TGTGCCAGCAGCTTATTGGCAGGCACTGATGGTACGCAGTATTTT. Using reference TRBV7-2 and TRBJ2-3 for the parts outside the CDR3, the full variable domain is GAGVSQSPSNKVTEKGKDVELRCDPISGHTALYWYRQSLGQGLEFLIYFQGNSAPDKSGLPSDRFSAERTGGSVSTLTIQRTQQEDSAVYLCASSLLAGTDGTQYFGPGTRLTVL.